The source of this T cell receptor beta chain is a study of patients and donors after allogeneic stem cell transplantation. This clonotype came up a few times. V lost 6 bases to trimming and J lost 1 base; unmatched junction nucleotides: 8. The germline V gene encodes CDR1 MNHNS and CDR2 SASEGT. This CDR3 contains 15 residues. TCRdb reprocessed the RT-PCR reads via MiXCR and lists one record per CDR3 protein. There are some 230,000 distinct CDR3 sequences in the sample; less than 15% occur only once, and 11% lies in the top ten. The sequenced sample consisted of blood, either unsorted or a sorted T cell fraction (not recorded which). The TCR was taken from a human donor who was either an allogeneic HSCT recipient or a stem cell or donor lymphocyte infusion donor (not recorded which). It is not recorded whose cells these are; they may come from a transplant donor. The chain recombines TRBV6-1 with TRBJ2-5, with 7 bases that match TRBD1. CDR3 nucleotide sequence: TGTGCCAGCAGGACCTATGGGACAGCCCAAGAGACCCAGTACTTC. It encodes CASRTYGTAQETQYF.